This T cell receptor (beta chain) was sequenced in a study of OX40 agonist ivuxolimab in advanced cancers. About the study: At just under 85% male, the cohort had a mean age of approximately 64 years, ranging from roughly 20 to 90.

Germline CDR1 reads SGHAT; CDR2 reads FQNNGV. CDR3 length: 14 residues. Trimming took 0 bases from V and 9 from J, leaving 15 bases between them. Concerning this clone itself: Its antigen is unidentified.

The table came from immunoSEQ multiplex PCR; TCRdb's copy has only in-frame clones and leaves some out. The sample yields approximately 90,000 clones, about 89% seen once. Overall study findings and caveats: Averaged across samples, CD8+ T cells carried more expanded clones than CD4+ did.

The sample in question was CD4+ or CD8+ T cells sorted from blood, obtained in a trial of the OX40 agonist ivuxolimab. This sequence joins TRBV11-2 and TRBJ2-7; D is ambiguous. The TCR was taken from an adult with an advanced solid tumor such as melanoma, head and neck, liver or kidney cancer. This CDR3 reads CASSLEFGSEPQYF. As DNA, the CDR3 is TGTGCCAGCAGCTTAGAGTTTGGCAGCGAACCGCAGTACTTC.